The clone carrying this TCR beta chain was seen many times. The antigen is unknown. This specimen belongs to a study of T cell repertoires in cytomegalovirus infection. Across the study: Indicated by public TCR beta signatures were CMV infection and matching HLA type. Study-wide results and limits: In two of eight donors, the top clonotype was HLA-C-restricted CMV-specific. Carriage of CMV together with the relevant HLA was identifiable through cumulative public TCR beta family frequency.

TCRdb itself ran the reads through MiXCR, one entry per CDR3 protein. The top ten hold roughly 8% of the sample, which has nearly 650,000 distinct CDR3 sequences, roughly a quarter seen once. This receptor was obtained from a human donor in good health (CMV status not recorded). Some clones in this sample may be carry-over from other donors' samples. Sequenced material: CD8+ T cells from PBMCs.

The CDR3 is CASSLRLGQGFEKLFF. The CDR3 coding sequence is TGTGCCAGCAGCTTACGTTTGGGCCAGGGATTTGAAAAACTGTTTTTT. This chain connects TRBV7-2 to TRBJ1-4; D perhaps matches TRBD1 (5 bases). V shed 2 bases and J shed 7 bases, with 17 bases lying between them. CDR1 is SGHTA and CDR2 is FQGNSA in the germline V gene. CDR3 length equals 16 residues.